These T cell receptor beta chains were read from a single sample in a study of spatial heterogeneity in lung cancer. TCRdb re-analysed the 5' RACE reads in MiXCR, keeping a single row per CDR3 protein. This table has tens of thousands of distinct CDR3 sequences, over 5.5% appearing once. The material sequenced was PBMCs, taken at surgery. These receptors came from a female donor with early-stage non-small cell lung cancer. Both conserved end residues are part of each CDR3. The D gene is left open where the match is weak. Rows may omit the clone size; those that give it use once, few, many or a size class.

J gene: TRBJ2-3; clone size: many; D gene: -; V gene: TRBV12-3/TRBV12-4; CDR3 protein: CASSSIRLSTADTQYF; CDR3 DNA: TGTGCCAGCAGTTCTATCAGATTATCGACGGCAGATACGCAGTATTTT
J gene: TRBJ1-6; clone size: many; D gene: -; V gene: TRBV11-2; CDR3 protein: CASRQGISSYNSPLHF; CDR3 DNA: TGTGCCAGCAGACAGGGCATAAGCTCCTATAATTCACCCCTCCACTTT
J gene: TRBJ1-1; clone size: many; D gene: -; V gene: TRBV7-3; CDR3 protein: CASSPFGGGGTEAFF; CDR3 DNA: TGTGCCAGCAGCCCTTTTGGGGGGGGAGGCACTGAAGCTTTCTTT
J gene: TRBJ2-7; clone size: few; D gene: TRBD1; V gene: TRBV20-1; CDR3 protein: CSATSDRDSREQYF; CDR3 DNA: TGCAGTGCTACATCGGACAGGGACAGTCGCGAGCAGTACTTC
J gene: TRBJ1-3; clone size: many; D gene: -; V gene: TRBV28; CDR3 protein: CASRRVAGNTIYF; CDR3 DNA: TGTGCCAGCAGAAGGGTAGCTGGAAACACCATATATTTT
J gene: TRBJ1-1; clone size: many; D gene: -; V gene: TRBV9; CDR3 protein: CASSVVVGAEAFF; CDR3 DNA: TGTGCCAGCAGCGTAGTCGTGGGGGCTGAAGCTTTCTTT
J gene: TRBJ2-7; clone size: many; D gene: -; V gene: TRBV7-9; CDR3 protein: CASSSRYEQYF; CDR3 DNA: TGTGCCAGCAGCTCACGGTACGAGCAGTACTTC
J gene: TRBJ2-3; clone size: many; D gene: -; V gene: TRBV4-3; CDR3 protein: CASSQDLALNTQYF; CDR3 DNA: TGCGCCAGCAGCCAAGACCTAGCGCTGAATACGCAGTATTTT
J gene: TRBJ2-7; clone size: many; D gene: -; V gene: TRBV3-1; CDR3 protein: CASSQVVGYEQYF; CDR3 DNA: TGTGCCAGCAGCCAAGTGGTGGGCTACGAGCAGTACTTC
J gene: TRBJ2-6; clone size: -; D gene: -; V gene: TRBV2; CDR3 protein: CASNRQAGANVLTF; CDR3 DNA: TGTGCCAGCAACCGACAGGCTGGGGCCAACGTCCTGACTTTC
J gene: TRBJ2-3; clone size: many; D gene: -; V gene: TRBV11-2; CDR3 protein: CASSRQARARTDTQYF; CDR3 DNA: TGTGCCAGCAGCCGGCAGGCCCGAGCCCGCACAGATACGCAGTATTTT
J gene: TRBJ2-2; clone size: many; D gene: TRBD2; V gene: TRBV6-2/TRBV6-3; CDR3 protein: CASSYSQRGPTTGELFF; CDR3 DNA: TGTGCCAGCAGTTACTCACAGCGGGGGCCCACCACCGGGGAGCTGTTTTTT
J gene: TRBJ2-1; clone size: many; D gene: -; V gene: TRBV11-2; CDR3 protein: CASADGTEPYNEQFF; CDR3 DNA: TGTGCCAGCGCCGACGGGACTGAGCCCTACAATGAGCAGTTCTTC
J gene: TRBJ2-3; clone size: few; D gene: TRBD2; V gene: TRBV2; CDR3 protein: CASSEMRVAGANTQYF; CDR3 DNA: TGTGCCAGCAGTGAAATGAGGGTAGCGGGGGCAAATACGCAGTATTTT
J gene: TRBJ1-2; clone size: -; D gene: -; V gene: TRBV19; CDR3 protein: CASSGLRVAEDYGYTF; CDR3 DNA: TGTGCCAGTAGTGGGTTAAGGGTTGCCGAAGACTATGGCTACACCTTC
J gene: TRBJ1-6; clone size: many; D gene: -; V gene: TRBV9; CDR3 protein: CASSVTPEDSPLHF; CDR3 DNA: TGTGCCAGCAGCGTTACGCCAGAGGATTCACCCCTCCACTTT
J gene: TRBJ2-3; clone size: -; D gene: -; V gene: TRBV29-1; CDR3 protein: CSLVGAGDRRTNTQYF; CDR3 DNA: TGCAGCCTCGTGGGAGCAGGGGACCGTCGGACTAATACGCAGTATTTT
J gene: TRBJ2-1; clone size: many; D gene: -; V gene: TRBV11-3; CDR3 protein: CASSLGRGNEQFF; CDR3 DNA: TGTGCCAGCAGCTTAGGTCGGGGGAATGAGCAGTTCTTC
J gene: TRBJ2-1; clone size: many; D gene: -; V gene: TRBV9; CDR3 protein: CASSVEGALHNEQFF; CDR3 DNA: TGTGCCAGCAGCGTAGAAGGAGCCCTTCACAATGAGCAGTTCTTC
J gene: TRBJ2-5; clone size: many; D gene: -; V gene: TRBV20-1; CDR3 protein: CSAPPGGLETQYF; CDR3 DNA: TGCAGTGCACCTCCCGGGGGCTTGGAGACCCAGTACTTC
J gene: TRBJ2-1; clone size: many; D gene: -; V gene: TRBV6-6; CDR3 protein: CASSYSGGSYNEQFF; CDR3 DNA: TGTGCCAGCAGTTACTCGGGGGGCTCCTACAATGAGCAGTTCTTC
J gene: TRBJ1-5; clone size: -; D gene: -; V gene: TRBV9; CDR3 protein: CASSVGPGGNQPQHF; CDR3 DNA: TGTGCCAGCAGCGTAGGCCCCGGAGGCAATCAGCCCCAGCATTTT
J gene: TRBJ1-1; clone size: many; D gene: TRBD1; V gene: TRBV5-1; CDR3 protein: CASGQGNTEAFF; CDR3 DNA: TGCGCCAGCGGACAGGGGAACACTGAAGCTTTCTTT
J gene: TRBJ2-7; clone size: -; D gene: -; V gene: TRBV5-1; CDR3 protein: CASRIGFGAYEQYF; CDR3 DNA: TGCGCCAGCAGGATAGGGTTCGGGGCCTACGAGCAGTACTTC
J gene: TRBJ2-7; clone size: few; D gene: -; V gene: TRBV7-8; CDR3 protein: CASRLTGNHEQYF; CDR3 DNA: TGTGCCAGCAGACTTACGGGGAACCACGAGCAGTACTTC
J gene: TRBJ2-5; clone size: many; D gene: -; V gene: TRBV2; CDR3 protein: CASSAFDGSQETQYF; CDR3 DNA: TGTGCCAGCAGTGCCTTCGACGGATCCCAAGAGACCCAGTACTTC
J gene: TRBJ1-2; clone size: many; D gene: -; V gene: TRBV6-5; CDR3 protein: CASRRGTLGYGYTF; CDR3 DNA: TGTGCCAGCAGACGCGGGACCCTTGGGTATGGCTACACCTTC
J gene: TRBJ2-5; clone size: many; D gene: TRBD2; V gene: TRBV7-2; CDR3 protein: CASSRSGGSQETQYF; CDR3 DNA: TGTGCCAGCAGCCGTAGCGGGGGGTCGCAAGAGACCCAGTACTTC
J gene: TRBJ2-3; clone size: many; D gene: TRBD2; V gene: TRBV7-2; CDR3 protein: CASSSVRGISDTQYF; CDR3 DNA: TGTGCCAGCAGCTCCGTGCGGGGGATATCAGATACGCAGTATTTT
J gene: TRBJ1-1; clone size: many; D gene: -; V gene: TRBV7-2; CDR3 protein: CASSGQWGMNTEAFF; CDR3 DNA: TGTGCCAGCAGCGGACAATGGGGGATGAACACTGAAGCTTTCTTT
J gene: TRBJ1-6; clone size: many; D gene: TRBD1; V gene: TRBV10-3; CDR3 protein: CAISETGGEDNSPLHF; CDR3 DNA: TGTGCCATCAGCGAGACAGGGGGCGAAGATAATTCACCCCTCCACTTT
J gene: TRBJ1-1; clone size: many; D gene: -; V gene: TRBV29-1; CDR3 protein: CSVEWGMNTEAFF; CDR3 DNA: TGCAGCGTTGAGTGGGGAATGAACACTGAAGCTTTCTTT
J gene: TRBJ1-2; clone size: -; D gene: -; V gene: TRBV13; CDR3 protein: CASSEAGSPYGYTF; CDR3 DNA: TGTGCCAGCAGCGAAGCAGGGTCCCCCTATGGCTACACCTTC
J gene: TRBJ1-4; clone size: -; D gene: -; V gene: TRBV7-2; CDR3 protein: CASSPGFGDEKLFF; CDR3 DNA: TGTGCCAGCAGCCCAGGGTTCGGGGATGAAAAACTGTTTTTT
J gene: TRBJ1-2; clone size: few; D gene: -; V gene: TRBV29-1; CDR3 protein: CSVGGYGYTF; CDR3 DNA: TGCAGCGTTGGAGGGTATGGCTACACCTTC
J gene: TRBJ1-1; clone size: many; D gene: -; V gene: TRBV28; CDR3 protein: CASSFGWTAEAFF; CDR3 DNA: TGTGCCAGCAGTTTTGGGTGGACCGCTGAAGCTTTCTTT
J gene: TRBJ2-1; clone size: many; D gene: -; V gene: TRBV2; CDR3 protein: CASSHSGALRDEQFF; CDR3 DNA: TGTGCCAGCTCTCACTCGGGGGCCCTCCGCGATGAGCAGTTCTTC
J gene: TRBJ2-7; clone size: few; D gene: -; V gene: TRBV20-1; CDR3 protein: CSARVPGQVYEQYF; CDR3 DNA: TGCAGTGCTAGAGTCCCGGGACAAGTATACGAGCAGTACTTC
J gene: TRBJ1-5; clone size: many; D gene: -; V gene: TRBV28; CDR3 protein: CASSLDTVINQPQHF; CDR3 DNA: TGTGCCAGCAGTCTGGACACAGTGATAAATCAGCCCCAGCATTTT
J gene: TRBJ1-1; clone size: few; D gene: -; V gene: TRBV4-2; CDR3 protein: CASSQGRYTEAFF; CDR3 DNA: TGTGCCAGCAGCCAAGGACGGTACACTGAAGCTTTCTTT
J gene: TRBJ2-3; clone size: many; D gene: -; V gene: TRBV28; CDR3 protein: CASLTDTQYF; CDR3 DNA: TGTGCCAGCCTGACAGATACGCAGTATTTT
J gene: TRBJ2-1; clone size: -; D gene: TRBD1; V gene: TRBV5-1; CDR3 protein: CASETGTGNNEQFF; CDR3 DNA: TGCGCCAGCGAGACGGGGACAGGGAACAATGAGCAGTTCTTC
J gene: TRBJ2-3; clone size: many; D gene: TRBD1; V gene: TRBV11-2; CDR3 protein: CASSLGVGQGTDTQYF; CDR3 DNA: TGTGCCAGCAGCTTAGGCGTCGGACAGGGAACAGATACGCAGTATTTT
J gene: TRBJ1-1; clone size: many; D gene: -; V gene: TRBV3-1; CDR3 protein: CASSQDRQPQGAFF; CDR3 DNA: TGTGCCAGCAGCCAAGATAGACAGCCTCAAGGAGCTTTCTTT
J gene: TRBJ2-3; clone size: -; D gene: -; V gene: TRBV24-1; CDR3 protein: CATSDVEGDTQYF; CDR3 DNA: TGTGCCACCAGTGATGTGGAGGGAGATACGCAGTATTTT
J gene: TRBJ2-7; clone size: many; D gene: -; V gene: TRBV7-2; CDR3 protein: CASRNRAGTTYEQYF; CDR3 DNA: TGTGCCAGCAGGAATCGGGCAGGCACCACCTACGAGCAGTACTTC
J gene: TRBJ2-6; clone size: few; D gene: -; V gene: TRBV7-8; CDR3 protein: CASSLDVRGSGANVLTF; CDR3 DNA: TGTGCCAGCAGCTTAGATGTCAGAGGCTCTGGGGCCAACGTCCTGACTTTC
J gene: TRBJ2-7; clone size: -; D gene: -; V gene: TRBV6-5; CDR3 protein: CASSRVGYEQYF; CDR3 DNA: TGTGCCAGCAGTAGAGTCGGCTACGAGCAGTACTTC
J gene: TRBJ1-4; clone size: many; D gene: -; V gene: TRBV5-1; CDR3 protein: CASSYTNPVNEKLFF; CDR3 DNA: TGCGCCAGCAGCTATACCAATCCGGTTAATGAAAAACTGTTTTTT
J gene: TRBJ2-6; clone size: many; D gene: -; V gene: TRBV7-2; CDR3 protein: CASSLDSGANVLTF; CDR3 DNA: TGTGCCAGCAGCTTAGACTCTGGGGCCAACGTCCTGACTTTC
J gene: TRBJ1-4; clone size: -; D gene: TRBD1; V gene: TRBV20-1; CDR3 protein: CSALPGQGNEKLFF; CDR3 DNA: TGCAGTGCCCTCCCGGGACAGGGGAATGAAAAACTGTTTTTT
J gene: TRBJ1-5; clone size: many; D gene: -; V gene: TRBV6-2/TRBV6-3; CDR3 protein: CASSLSRNQPQHF; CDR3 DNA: TGTGCCAGCAGCCTCAGCAGAAATCAGCCCCAGCATTTT
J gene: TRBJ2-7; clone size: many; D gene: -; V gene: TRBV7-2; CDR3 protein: CASSSGLYEQYF; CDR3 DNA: TGTGCCAGCAGCTCGGGACTCTACGAGCAGTACTTC
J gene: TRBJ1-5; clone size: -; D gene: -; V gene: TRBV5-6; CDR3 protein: CASSLAGTYNQPQHF; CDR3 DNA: TGTGCCAGCAGCTTGGCAGGGACGTACAATCAGCCCCAGCATTTT
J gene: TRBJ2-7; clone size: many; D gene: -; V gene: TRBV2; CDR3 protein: CASKDGREAYEQYF; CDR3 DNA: TGTGCCAGCAAGGATGGCAGGGAGGCCTACGAGCAGTACTTC
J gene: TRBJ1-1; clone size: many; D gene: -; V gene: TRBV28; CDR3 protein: CASSPPREVAEAFF; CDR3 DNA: TGTGCCAGCAGTCCCCCTCGCGAGGTCGCTGAAGCTTTCTTT
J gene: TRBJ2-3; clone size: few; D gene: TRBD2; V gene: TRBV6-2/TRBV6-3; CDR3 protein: CASSYSGATSDTQYF; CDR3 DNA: TGTGCCAGCAGTTATAGCGGGGCAACATCAGATACGCAGTATTTT